Below, 27 T cell receptor beta chains from the same sample are listed, as sequenced in a study of blood T cell repertoires in COVID-19. TCRdb's table, derived via immunoSEQ multiplex PCR, lists solely in-frame clones and lacks some. Seen here are over 150,000 clones, around four fifths observed once, and the top ten hold around 6.3%. Specimen: peripheral blood. All receptors derive from a woman in her thirties or forties with COVID-19, enrolled during active disease.

The V and J genes are TRBV2 and TRBJ1-5; the D gene is possibly TRBD1 (5 bases). Germline V lookup: CDR1 SNHLY, CDR2 FYNNEI. This CDR3 has 14 residues. Trimming removed 5 bases from V and 2 bases from J, with 10 bases in between. Here the CDR3 DNA reads TGTGCCAGCAGTTCAGGGATCCGCAATCAGCCCCAGCATTTT. Translating it yields CASSSGIRNQPQHF.

This clone appeared a few times. V gene TRBV12-3 or TRBV12-4 combines with J gene TRBJ1-2; D is unclear. The CDR3 is made up of 13 amino acids. V dropped 5 bases and J dropped 0 bases, with 7 bases sitting between them. The CDR3 here is CASSIGANYGYTF. DNA of the CDR3: TGTGCCAGCAGTATCGGGGCTAACTATGGCTACACCTTC.

This chain connects TRBV19 to TRBJ2-3, with 8 bases matching TRBD1. The CDR3 is 15 amino acids. CDR1 and CDR2 from the germline V gene are LNHDA and SQIVND (reference sequence). V was pared by 6 bases and J by 6 bases, with 11 bases of the junction left unmatched. The CDR3 sequence is CASSQGQAVRDTQYF. The CDR3 DNA follows: TGTGCCAGTAGCCAGGGACAGGCGGTAAGGGATACGCAGTATTTT.

The chain combines TRBV12-3 or TRBV12-4 with TRBJ1-1; D is possibly TRBD1 (6 bases). The CDR3 spans 13 residues. V lost 7 bases to trimming and J lost 3 bases, with 12 bases between them. In DNA form, the CDR3 reads TGTGCCAGCACCCCCGAGGGGGACACTGAAGCTTTCTTT. Protein: CASTPEGDTEAFF.

The chain has TRBV6-5 and TRBJ1-4, with 7 bases lining up with TRBD1. Trimming took 8 bases from V and 4 from J; bases not matched to a gene: 10. Germline assignment: CDR1 MNHEY and CDR2 SVGAGI. There are 15 residues in the CDR3. The CDR3 bases are TGTGCCAGCCGTCTCTTCAGGGGGATTAATGAAAAACTGTTTTTT. It encodes CASRLFRGINEKLFF.

Only a few counts were recorded for this clone. V gene TRBV7-2 combines with J gene TRBJ1-2; D gene unclear. This CDR3 has 17 amino acids. CDR1 is SGHTA, CDR2 FQGNSA, per germline. The V end lost 5 bases, the J end lost 0 bases, and 19 bases lay between the germline ends. The chain's CDR3 is CASSLRIPRQANYGYTF. The CDR3 region has the DNA TGTGCCAGCAGCCTGCGAATCCCCAGGCAGGCTAACTATGGCTACACCTTC.

The chain links TRBV7-3 to TRBJ2-7, with D maybe TRBD1 (5 bases). Germline V lookup: CDR1 SGHTA, CDR2 FQGTGA. This CDR3 region has 15 residues. The ends were cut back, 3 bases at V and 4 bases at J, with 16 bases in the middle. Here the CDR3 DNA reads TGTGCCAGCAGCTTCGGGCAGGGTGGAGATTACGAGCAGTACTTC. Translation: CASSFGQGGDYEQYF.

The gene calls are TRBV5-1 and TRBJ1-3; D unclear. CDR3 length: 16 residues. The V end was cut by 0 bases, the J end by 0 bases, with 10 bases between. Looked up from germline, CDR1 is SGHRS and CDR2 is YFSETQ. CDR3 sequence: CASSLAWQNSGNTIYF. The CDR3 nucleotides read TGCGCCAGCAGCTTGGCCTGGCAGAACTCTGGAAACACCATATATTTT.

This clone was detected once. The rearrangement joins TRBV6-5 to TRBJ1-4; tentative D call: TRBD1 (6 bases). The CDR3 is 13 residues long. Germline V gene sequence: CDR1 MNHEY, CDR2 SVGAGI. Trimming took off 2 bases at V and 11 bases at J, with 12 bases between the two ends. This CDR3 is CASSYGQGSKLFF. The CDR3 DNA reads TGTGCCAGCAGTTACGGGCAGGGGTCGAAACTGTTTTTT.

The chain is built from TRBV10-1 and TRBJ1-1; D might be TRBD1 (6 bases). Per germline, CDR1 WNHNN and CDR2 SYGVQD (reference sequence). V was cut by 5 bases and J by 5 bases, with 21 bases left in between. The CDR3 covers 16 residues. Here the CDR3 reads CASSPNTDRIGTEAFF. The CDR3 DNA reads as TGCGCCAGCAGTCCGAATACAGACAGGATTGGAACTGAAGCTTTCTTT.

The chain combines TRBV5-5 with TRBJ2-7; D is perhaps TRBD2 (5 bases). The germline V gene has CDR1 SGHKS and CDR2 YYEKEE (reference sequence). The CDR3 has 16 residues. The V end lost 0 bases, the J end lost 0 bases, and 13 bases lay between the germline ends. The CDR3 region has the DNA TGTGCCAGCAGCTTGGTAGGCGGGTTGAGCTCCTACGAGCAGTACTTC. Translating gives CASSLVGGLSSYEQYF.

The CDR3 region has the DNA TGCGCCAGCAGCTTCGGGGACACCGGGGAAGCTTTCTTT. Protein sequence: CASSFGDTGEAFF. The chain employs TRBV5-1 and TRBJ1-1; D might be TRBD1 (6 bases). Germline CDR1 SGHRS, CDR2 YFSETQ. V dropped 2 bases and J dropped 8 bases, with 13 bases sitting between them. This CDR3 has 13 residues.

This chain connects TRBV27 to TRBJ2-1; 8 bases align to TRBD1. J gave up 10 bases and V 5 bases, and 13 bases lay outside the gene matches. CDR3 size: 15 residues. Germline V gene lookup returns CDR1 MNHEY and CDR2 SMNVEV (reference sequence). The CDR3 DNA is TGTGCCAGCAGTCCCAGGGGGCAGGGTACTCGGGAGCAGTTCTTC. Protein sequence: CASSPRGQGTREQFF.

This clone was counted a few times. The V and J genes are TRBV6-5 and TRBJ1-5; perhaps TRBD1 as D (6 bases). V gave up 2 bases and J gave up 7 bases, with 12 bases separating them. Germline loops: CDR1 MNHEY, CDR2 SVGAGI. The CDR3 has 14 amino acids. In nucleotides, the CDR3 is TGTGCCAGCAGTTACGCGCAACAGGGACAGCCCCAGCATTTT. Its protein product is CASSYAQQGQPQHF.

This clone is a singleton in its sample. Distinct nucleotide sequences in the sample also encode this CDR3. The rearrangement uses TRBV27 and TRBJ2-5, with 8 bases identical to TRBD2. The CDR3 is 15 residues long. Trimming took 2 bases from V and 4 from J; bases not matched to a gene: 6. Germline assignment: CDR1 MNHEY and CDR2 SMNVEV (reference sequence). As DNA, the CDR3 is TGTGCCAGCAGTTTAAGGGCGGGGGGTCGAGAGACCCAGTACTTC. This encodes CASSLRAGGRETQYF.

This clone has just one count. The chain is built from TRBV4-1 and TRBJ1-2, with D possibly matching TRBD1 (6 bases). Germline values: CDR1 MGHRA, CDR2 YSYEKL. There are 14 residues in the CDR3. V lost 0 bases to trimming and J lost 8 bases, with 13 bases between them. The chain's CDR3 is CASSQDSAGDGYTF. The DNA of the CDR3 is TGCGCCAGCAGCCAAGATTCGGCAGGGGACGGCTACACCTTC.

CDR3 sequence (DNA): TGCAGTGCTAGACCCCTCGGGGAGTTCTTC. Its translation: CSARPLGEFF. The V gene is TRBV20-1, the J gene TRBJ2-1, with D maybe TRBD2 (5 bases). Per the germline V gene, CDR1 is DFQATT and CDR2 is SNEGSKA (reference sequence). This CDR3 comprises 10 residues. V gave up 2 bases and J gave up 14 bases, with 10 bases separating them.

The chain couples TRBV4-1 to TRBJ2-1; 7 bases are shared with TRBD1. Germline V gene lookup returns CDR1 MGHRA and CDR2 YSYEKL. The CDR3 is made up of 17 amino acids. Germline trimming cut 0 bases from V and 3 bases from J; bases unmatched to any gene: 8. The CDR3 sequence: CASSQDDRAALYNEQFF. CDR3 coding DNA: TGCGCCAGCAGCCAAGATGACAGGGCCGCTCTCTACAATGAGCAGTTCTTC.

CDR3 sequence: CSAATGWNTEAFF. In DNA form, the CDR3 reads TGCAGCGCCGCGACAGGTTGGAACACTGAAGCTTTCTTT. This rearrangement joins TRBV29-1 to TRBJ1-1; D might be TRBD1 (6 bases). The V end lost 7 bases, the J end lost 1 base, and 13 bases lay between the germline ends. From germline, CDR1 is SQVTM and CDR2 ANQGSEA. CDR3 length: 13 amino acids.

This chain joins TRBV24-1 and TRBJ1-1; the match to TRBD1 covers 10 bases. V lost 8 bases to trimming and J lost 3 bases; unmatched junction nucleotides: 8. Germline CDR1 is KGHDR and CDR2 is SFDVKD. The CDR3 is 15 amino acids. The CDR3 DNA reads TGTGCCACCATTGGGACAGGGGCGTGGGACACTGAAGCTTTCTTT. Translating gives CATIGTGAWDTEAFF.

This clone was seen only once. This chain uses TRBV5-1 with TRBJ1-1, with D possibly TRBD1 on 5 matching bases. The V gene lost 4 bases and the J gene lost 0 bases, with 19 bases spanning the gap. Germline V gene lookup returns CDR1 SGHRS and CDR2 YFSETQ. This CDR3 comprises 17 residues. The CDR3 coding sequence is TGCGCCAGCAGCCATAGACGGCCGGGGGTCCTGAACACTGAAGCTTTCTTT. Its protein product is CASSHRRPGVLNTEAFF.

The gene calls are TRBV29-1 and TRBJ2-3, with D tentatively TRBD1 (7 bases). Germline-derived CDR1 and CDR2 are SQVTM and ANQGSEA. Trimming left V 6 bases short and J 0 bases short, with 19 bases between. There are 16 residues in the CDR3. CDR3 sequence reads: CSVSGGTETSTDTQYF. CDR3 nucleotides: TGCAGCGTAAGTGGAGGGACAGAGACTAGCACAGATACGCAGTATTTT.

Only a few counts were recorded for this clone. The CDR3 DNA is TGTGCCAGCAGCCACCCGGACGAGCGGGGGGGCGGAGAGACCCAGTACTTC. Protein sequence: CASSHPDERGGGETQYF. J is TRBJ2-5 and V is TRBV7-8; 10 nucleotides align to TRBD2. V was clipped by 5 bases and J by 4 bases; unmatched bases: 13. Per the germline V gene, CDR1 is SGHVS and CDR2 is FQNEAQ. This CDR3 is 17 amino acids long.

The genes are TRBV18 and TRBJ2-5; D unclear. CDR1 and CDR2 from the germline V gene are KGHSH and LQKENI. V lost 1 base and J 1 base, leaving 10 bases between the germline ends. This CDR3 is 15 amino acids long. The CDR3 region has the DNA TGTGCCAGCTCACCACTAATCAGTGGCCAAGAGACCCAGTACTTC. Protein sequence: CASSPLISGQETQYF.

The genes are TRBV6-4 and TRBJ1-2, with TRBD1 matching over 7 bases. Germline V gene sequence: CDR1 MRHNA, CDR2 SNTAGT. V lost 5 bases, J lost 4 bases, and 7 bases stayed unmatched. This CDR3 has 14 amino acids. CDR3 in amino acids: CASSWGQPVYGYTF. The CDR3 DNA is TGTGCCAGCAGTTGGGGACAGCCTGTCTATGGCTACACCTTC.

This chain links TRBV28 with TRBJ1-2; D gene unclear. The germline gives CDR1 MDHEN, CDR2 SYDVKM. V lost 6 bases and J lost 5, with 13 bases in between. The CDR3 length is 13 residues. In nucleotides, the CDR3 is TGTGCCAGCAGGACTGGACTGCTTTATGGCTACACCTTC. Its translation: CASRTGLLYGYTF.

A few counts support this clone. The chain joins TRBV2 to TRBJ2-1; 13 bases line up with TRBD2. This CDR3 has 14 residues. The J segment lost 7 bases and the V segment lost 9 bases, leaving 6 bases of the junction unmatched. Germline lookup yields CDR1 SNHLY and CDR2 FYNNEI. The DNA of the CDR3 is TGTGCCAGTGGTGGGACTAGCGGGGTAAATGAGCAGTTCTTC. It codes for CASGGTSGVNEQFF.